The 19 T cell receptor beta chains reported below all come from one sample, sequenced in a study of neoadjuvant anti-PD-1 for oral cavity cancer. The time point here: after neoadjuvant nivolumab, at surgical resection. Sequencing was performed with immunoSEQ multiplex PCR; in TCRdb, only in-frame clones are kept and a portion is missing. The sample has 5,500 to 7,000 clones; around half are singletons. Sequences were derived from tumor tissue, sampled after nivolumab (anti-PD-1) treatment. Receptor source: a person between 35 and 79 years old with oral cavity squamous cell carcinoma.

The chain joins TRBV10-2 to TRBJ2-5, with D perhaps matching TRBD2 (6 bases). Germline values: CDR1 WSHSY, CDR2 SAAADI. V dropped 6 bases and J dropped 5 bases, with 16 bases sitting between them. CDR3 size: 14 residues. The CDR3 sequence: CASREGGSRETQYF. In DNA form, the CDR3 reads TGCGCCAGCAGGGAGGGAGGCTCTCGGGAGACCCAGTACTTC.

This chain links TRBV25-1 with TRBJ2-5; 7 bases agree with TRBD2. There are 15 residues in the CDR3. Germline CDR1 reads MGHDK; CDR2 reads SYGVNS. J lost 1 base, V lost 1 base, and 3 bases had no gene match. The CDR3 region is CASSESAGVQETQYF. Here the CDR3 DNA reads TGTGCCAGCAGTGAATCTGCGGGGGTCCAAGAGACCCAGTACTTC.

This sequence joins TRBV7-2 and TRBJ1-1; D gene uncertain. The V end was cut by 6 bases, the J end by 1 base, with 9 bases between. There are 13 residues in the CDR3. The germline CDR1 and CDR2 sequences are SGHTA and FQGNSA. CDR3 coding DNA: TGTGCCAGCAGTATTACCTCGAACACTGAAGCTTTCTTT. It is translated as CASSITSNTEAFF. The variable domain in full, completed from reference TRBV7-2 and TRBJ1-1, reads GAGVSQSPSNKVTEKGKDVELRCDPISGHTALYWYRQSLGQGLEFLIYFQGNSAPDKSGLPSDRFSAERTGGSVSTLTIQRTQQEDSAVYLCASSITSNTEAFFGQGTRLTVV.

The rearrangement links TRBV6-5 to TRBJ1-1; no clear D. Between the trimmed V and J ends, which lost 2 bases and 6 bases, there was a span of 13 bases. This CDR3 spans 14 amino acids. Germline V gives CDR1 MNHEY, CDR2 SVGAGI. The CDR3 DNA sequence: TGTGCCAGCAGTTACGATCTATACGGGCCTGAAGCTTTCTTT. Translation: CASSYDLYGPEAFF.

V usage is TRBV5-1 and J usage is TRBJ1-2, with TRBD1 matching over 7 bases. The CDR3 extends over 14 amino acids. After removal of 3 bases from V and 4 bases from J, the junction contained 6 bases not matched to a gene. The germline V gene encodes CDR1 SGHRS and CDR2 YFSETQ. Here the CDR3 DNA reads TGCGCCAGCAGCTGGGGGACAGCCCGCTATGGCTACACCTTC. Translation gives CASSWGTARYGYTF.

V and J are TRBV6-4 and TRBJ1-6, with D perhaps TRBD1 (5 bases). The CDR3 is 14 residues long. Trimming took 6 bases from V and 7 from J, leaving 13 bases between them. Germline CDR1 is MRHNA and CDR2 is SNTAGT. CDR3 sequence (DNA): TGTGCCAGCAGCGTCAGTCCAGGGAATTCACCCCTCCACTTT. The encoded protein is CASSVSPGNSPLHF.

The V call is TRBV28, the J call TRBJ1-5, with TRBD1 identical over 8 bases. V lost 8 bases and J lost 3; bases outside the gene matches: 12. CDR3 length equals 16 residues. The V gene's germline CDR1 is MDHEN and CDR2 SYDVKM. The CDR3 loop reads CASRNGGQAYNQPQHF. In DNA, the CDR3 is TGTGCCAGCCGCAACGGGGGACAGGCCTACAATCAGCCCCAGCATTTT.

This clone came up once. The chain combines TRBV6-4 with TRBJ2-3, with D possibly matching TRBD1 (5 bases). The CDR3 sequence is 14 residues long. Between the trimmed V and J ends, which lost 6 bases and 3 bases, there was a span of 13 bases. Germline lookup yields CDR1 MRHNA and CDR2 SNTAGT. CDR3 region: CASSAGAGTDTQYF. In DNA, the CDR3 is TGTGCCAGCAGCGCCGGAGCAGGGACAGATACGCAGTATTTT.

V and J are TRBV7-9 and TRBJ1-1; D is unresolved. The CDR3 extends over 14 amino acids. V lost 5 bases and J 1 base, leaving 11 bases between the germline ends. CDR1 is SEHNR, CDR2 FQNEAQ, per germline (reference sequence). The CDR3, as DNA: TGTGCCAGCAGCCTTGACATGTGGAACACTGAAGCTTTCTTT. This sequence encodes CASSLDMWNTEAFF.

This clone has a handful of counts. V usage is TRBV7-2 and J usage is TRBJ2-2; TRBD1 matches 10 bases. CDR3 length equals 14 residues. Trimming removed 4 bases from V and 6 bases from J; junction bases left unmatched: 2. Germline values: CDR1 SGHTA, CDR2 FQGNSA. CDR3 nucleotides: TGTGCCAGCAGCTCCGGGACAGGGGCCGGGGAGCTGTTTTTT. Encoded protein: CASSSGTGAGELFF.

The CDR3: CASSIPGTAIGQYF. DNA for the CDR3: TGTGCCAGTAGTATCCCCGGGACAGCCATCGGGCAGTACTTC. The chain has TRBV19 and TRBJ2-7, with 7 bases lining up with TRBD1. This CDR3 has 14 amino acids. The junction had 11 bases not matched to a gene; V was cut back by 3 bases and J by 9 bases. From germline, CDR1 is LNHDA and CDR2 SQIVND (reference sequence).

The chain has TRBV6-4 and TRBJ1-4, with D tentatively TRBD1 (5 bases). Germline V gives CDR1 MRHNA, CDR2 SNTAGT. V lost 3 bases, J lost 0 bases, and 14 bases lay in between. The CDR3 has 17 amino acids. This chain's CDR3 is CASSEQPLGATNEKLFF. CDR3 coding DNA: TGTGCCAGCAGTGAGCAGCCCCTAGGGGCAACTAATGAAAAACTGTTTTTT.

The chain carries TRBV4-1 and TRBJ2-2; TRBD2 agrees at 14 bases. The CDR3 is 20 residues long. CDR1 and CDR2 (germline): MGHRA, YSYEKL. V dropped 0 bases and J dropped 5; count of bases not matched to a gene: 11. The CDR3 loop is CASSQDQGTSGRVNTGELFF. The CDR3 DNA reads as TGCGCCAGCAGCCAAGATCAGGGGACTAGCGGGAGAGTAAATACCGGGGAGCTGTTTTTT.

This clone was observed once. This sequence joins TRBV15 and TRBJ1-4; D not resolved. Germline V CDR1 and CDR2: LNHNV, YYDKDF (reference sequence). The V and J ends lost 0 bases and 5 bases respectively, with 4 bases between them. The CDR3 has 13 amino acids. The CDR3 DNA reads as TGTGCCACCAGCAGAGATCCAAATGAAAAACTGTTTTTT. It specifies CATSRDPNEKLFF.

The rearrangement uses TRBV6-4 and TRBJ2-3, with 14 bases that match TRBD2. This CDR3 contains 17 residues. V shed 4 bases and J 0 bases; nucleotides not matched to a gene: 3. The germline V gene has CDR1 MRHNA and CDR2 SNTAGT. CDR3 nucleotides: TGTGCCAGCAGTGCCGGGACTAGCGGGGGTAGCACAGATACGCAGTATTTT. This encodes CASSAGTSGGSTDTQYF.

This sequence joins TRBV6-1 and TRBJ2-3; weak D call: TRBD1 (6 bases). This CDR3 region has 12 residues. Trimming shortened V by 5 bases and J by 6 bases, and 9 bases separated the two germline ends. Germline V gene lookup returns CDR1 MNHNS and CDR2 SASEGT. CDR3 coding DNA: TGTGCCAGCAGTTCTACAGGGGATACGCAGTATTTT. This translates into CASSSTGDTQYF.

V and J are TRBV7-9 and TRBJ2-1; the D gene is possibly TRBD2 (5 bases). With 3 bases removed from V and 3 bases from J, the gap between germline ends came to 15 bases. In germline, CDR1 is SEHNR, CDR2 FQNEAQ (reference sequence). The CDR3 totals 16 residues. The CDR3: CASSLRGLSIYNEQFF. CDR3 DNA: TGTGCCAGCAGCTTGCGAGGGCTTTCCATCTACAATGAGCAGTTCTTC.

The rearrangement uses TRBV10-3 and TRBJ2-1, with D perhaps TRBD1 (6 bases). Trimming pared 2 bases from V and 12 bases from J, leaving 17 bases between. From germline, CDR1 is ENHRY and CDR2 SYGVKD. The length of the CDR3 is 14 residues. The CDR3 loop is CAISESGQWIWQFF. The CDR3 region has the DNA TGTGCCATCAGTGAGAGCGGACAGTGGATCTGGCAGTTCTTC.

This clone turned up a few times. The gene calls are TRBV27 and TRBJ1-2, with D tentatively TRBD1 (5 bases). Germline-derived CDR1 and CDR2 are MNHEY and SMNVEV (reference sequence). Between the trimmed V and J ends, which lost 6 bases and 1 base, there was a span of 18 bases. The CDR3 is made up of 16 amino acids. The CDR3 DNA follows: TGTGCCAGCAGGCCTCCGGGACTCGCTTTTAACTATGGCTACACCTTC. Translated, it gives CASRPPGLAFNYGYTF.